A single sample is the source of the 23 T cell receptor beta chains below, sequenced in a study of T-cell memory formation after mild COVID-19. Each CDR3 protein is one row after TCRdb ran MiXCR on the 5' RACE reads. The data show just under 50,000 distinct CDR3 sequences, approximately 12% seen once. The sample consisted of PBMCs or a T cell subset sorted from them (not recorded which). These receptors all come from a man aged 18 to 29 who had mild COVID-19 (a few samples of this study predate the infection). Cell type and time point are not known.

This clonotype was detected ten times or more. The chain carries TRBV7-3 and TRBJ2-3; D call uncertain. CDR1 and CDR2 from the germline V gene are SGHTA and FQGTGA. V lost 5 bases, J lost 7 bases, and 16 bases lay in between. The CDR3 totals 14 residues. CDR3 protein: CASSPLGWMNTQYF. CDR3 coding DNA: TGTGCCAGCAGCCCGCTGGGATGGATGAATACGCAGTATTTT. The whole variable domain, remainder taken from reference TRBV7-3 and TRBJ2-3, is GAGVSQTPSNKVTEKGKYVELRCDPISGHTALYWYRQSLGQGPEFLIYFQGTGAADDSGLPNDRFFAVRPEGSVSTLKIQRTERGDSAVYLCASSPLGWMNTQYFGPGTRLTVL.

This clonotype was seen a handful of times. The rearrangement uses TRBV7-2 and TRBJ2-6, with a weak D call TRBD1 (5 bases). V was clipped by 5 bases and J by 1 base, with 9 bases between them. The V gene's germline CDR1 is SGHTA and CDR2 FQGNSA. There are 15 residues in the CDR3. CDR3 DNA sequence: TGTGCCAGCAGCCCCAGGGCTTCTGGGGCCAACGTCCTGACTTTC. This translates into CASSPRASGANVLTF.

This clonotype showed up many times. This chain uses TRBV4-3 with TRBJ1-5, with 10 bases lining up with TRBD1. The V segment lost 0 bases and the J segment 7 bases; nucleotides outside the gene matches: 3. This CDR3 is built from 15 residues. Germline loops: CDR1 LGHNA, CDR2 YSLEER. The CDR3 protein is CASSQDWTGGQPQHF. The CDR3 DNA follows: TGCGCCAGCAGCCAAGACTGGACAGGGGGGCAGCCCCAGCATTTT.

This clonotype occurred many times. The rearrangement uses TRBV29-1 and TRBJ2-7, with TRBD1 matching over 8 bases. Losses at the gene ends were 3 bases for V and 5 bases for J; bases not matched to a gene: 3. Germline V gene sequence: CDR1 SQVTM, CDR2 ANQGSEA. The CDR3 totals 12 residues. Here the CDR3 DNA reads TGCAGCGTTGACGACAGGGGCGACGAGCAGTACTTC. Protein: CSVDDRGDEQYF.

This clonotype was counted a single time. CDR3 nucleotides: TGTGCCAGCAGGGTGGGGGTAGAAGAACTGTTTTTT. Its translation: CASRVGVEELFF. The V call is TRBV6-6, the J call TRBJ1-4; D may be TRBD1 (5 bases). Germline CDR1 and CDR2: MNHNY and SVGAGI (reference sequence). V was clipped by 6 bases and J by 12 bases, with 14 bases between them. The CDR3 consists of 12 residues.

This clonotype has a count of ten or more. The chain carries TRBV7-3 and TRBJ2-1; D is ambiguous. CDR1 SGHTA and CDR2 FQGTGA come from the germline V gene. The CDR3 runs 16 residues. The germline V and J ends were trimmed by 5 bases and 0 bases, with 14 bases remaining between them. The CDR3 is CASSPEKGGSYNEQFF. CDR3 in DNA: TGTGCCAGCAGCCCTGAAAAGGGTGGCTCCTACAATGAGCAGTTCTTC.

The chain recombines TRBV7-6 with TRBJ1-1, with 7 bases matching TRBD1. This CDR3 is 15 amino acids long. V shed 4 bases and J 6 bases; nucleotides not matched to a gene: 11. The germline CDR1 and CDR2 sequences are SGHVS and FNYEAQ. Written as DNA, the CDR3 is TGTGCCAGCAGCTCGTCGACAGGGAATAACGCTGAAGCTTTCTTT. It codes for CASSSSTGNNAEAFF.

This clonotype came up many times. The V call is TRBV4-2, the J call TRBJ2-6; D not resolved. Germline loops: CDR1 LGHNA, CDR2 YNFKEQ. V was trimmed by 0 bases and J by 0 bases, leaving 9 bases between them. CDR3 length: 17 amino acids. This chain's CDR3 is CASSQDPDGSGANVLTF. CDR3 DNA: TGTGCCAGCAGCCAAGATCCCGACGGCTCTGGGGCCAACGTCCTGACTTTC.

The chain uses TRBV12-3 or TRBV12-4 and TRBJ1-1; a possible D gene is TRBD1 (6 bases). V gave up 6 bases and J gave up 2 bases, with 10 bases separating them. CDR3 size: 13 residues. CDR3 in amino acids: CASRPTGNTEAFF. The CDR3 nucleotides are TGTGCCAGCAGGCCGACAGGAAACACTGAAGCTTTCTTT.

The V call is TRBV28, the J call TRBJ2-7, with 9 bases aligning to TRBD1. CDR3 size: 15 residues. With 6 bases clipped from V and 5 bases from J, the junction kept 11 bases outside the gene matches. Germline V gene sequence: CDR1 MDHEN, CDR2 SYDVKM. The CDR3 is CASSPSRDRVNEQYV. The CDR3 coding sequence is TGTGCCAGCAGCCCTTCCCGGGACAGGGTCAACGAGCAGTACGTC.

The chain combines TRBV20-1 with TRBJ1-5, with 7 positions matching TRBD1. Germline CDR1 and CDR2: DFQATT and SNEGSKA (reference sequence). The CDR3 loop spans 14 amino acids. V was clipped by 2 bases and J by 2 bases; unmatched bases: 3. The CDR3 is CSARLGQGNQPQHF. The CDR3 bases are TGCAGTGCTAGACTAGGACAGGGCAATCAGCCCCAGCATTTT.

The rearrangement uses TRBV4-3 and TRBJ2-2; D uncertain. Germline V CDR1 and CDR2: LGHNA, YSLEER. The CDR3 is 14 residues long. Deletions cut 6 bases from V and 2 bases from J, with 10 bases between. CDR3 loop: CASRAGFNTGELFF. The CDR3 DNA is TGCGCCAGCAGGGCCGGTTTTAACACCGGGGAGCTGTTTTTT.

The rearrangement links TRBV6-5 to TRBJ2-7; the D gene could be TRBD1 or TRBD2 (7 bases each). Germline CDR1 and CDR2: MNHEY and SVGAGI. The ends were cut back, 6 bases at V and 4 bases at J, with 16 bases in the middle. The CDR3 sequence is 14 residues long. In DNA, the CDR3 is TGTGCCAGCAGCCGCCAGGGGGGGGATTACGAGCAGTACTTC. Amino acid sequence: CASSRQGGDYEQYF.

This clonotype was seen many times. The chain recombines TRBV10-3 with TRBJ2-5, with D perhaps matching TRBD1 (5 bases). Germline CDR1 ENHRY, CDR2 SYGVKD. CDR3 size: 15 residues. Trimming left V 0 bases short and J 4 bases short, with 12 bases between. The CDR3 here is CAISESGHHLETQYF. The CDR3 nucleotides read TGTGCCATCAGTGAGTCGGGGCACCACTTAGAGACCCAGTACTTC.

The chain uses TRBV25-1 and TRBJ1-1, with 7 nucleotides matching TRBD1. CDR3 length: 16 amino acids. The V gene end was trimmed by 2 bases and the J gene end by 5 bases; junction bases not matched to a gene: 11. Germline loops: CDR1 MGHDK, CDR2 SYGVNS. Here the CDR3 DNA reads TGTGCCAGCAGTGAAAGCGGTAGGGGGCGAGGGACTGAAGCTTTCTTT. As protein: CASSESGRGRGTEAFF.

This clonotype was seen at least ten times. V is TRBV9 and J is TRBJ2-7, with D maybe TRBD1 (6 bases). Germline values: CDR1 SGDLS, CDR2 YYNGEE. CDR3 length equals 16 residues. Trimming stripped 1 base from V and 2 bases from J, with 16 bases between. The CDR3 coding sequence is TGTGCCAGCAGCGTAAGACCACGGGACAAGACCTACGAGCAGTACTTC. This translates into CASSVRPRDKTYEQYF.

The table lists this clonotype with many counts. The J gene is TRBJ2-2, the V gene TRBV24-1; no clear D. The V gene's germline CDR1 is KGHDR and CDR2 SFDVKD. Trimming cost V 3 bases and J 4 bases, with 8 bases left between them. CDR3 size: 14 residues. DNA of the CDR3: TGTGCCACCAGTGATCAGACGGTCACCGGGGAGCTGTTTTTT. Translating it yields CATSDQTVTGELFF.

This chain uses TRBV4-3 with TRBJ2-5, with TRBD1 matching 9 bases. The CDR3 is 13 amino acids. Looked up from germline, CDR1 is LGHNA and CDR2 is YSLEER. Trimming cost V 4 bases and J 5 bases; bases outside gene matches: 2. The CDR3 sequence is CASSRDRVETQYF. The DNA of the CDR3 is TGCGCCAGCAGCCGGGACAGGGTGGAGACCCAGTACTTC.

In this sample, this clonotype turned up a few times. The rearrangement links TRBV20-1 to TRBJ1-1; weak D call: TRBD1 (6 bases). The length of the CDR3 is 13 residues. Germline assignment: CDR1 DFQATT and CDR2 SNEGSKA (reference sequence). V dropped 3 bases and J dropped 1 base, with 9 bases sitting between them. This CDR3 is CSARSGANTEAFF. CDR3 DNA: TGCAGTGCTAGGTCAGGGGCGAACACTGAAGCTTTCTTT.

The rearrangement links TRBV2 to TRBJ2-3; the D is unclear. Germline V gene sequence: CDR1 SNHLY, CDR2 FYNNEI. The CDR3 is 13 residues long. V lost 4 bases and J lost 4, with 9 bases in between. This CDR3 reads CASSAGGADTQYF. The CDR3 DNA reads TGTGCCAGCAGTGCAGGTGGGGCAGATACGCAGTATTTT.

This clonotype was counted ten times or more. The rearrangement links TRBV7-2 to TRBJ1-1; possibly TRBD1 for D (5 bases). Trimming took off 5 bases at V and 1 base at J, with 14 bases between the two ends. Germline V gene lookup returns CDR1 SGHTA and CDR2 FQGNSA. The CDR3 length is 15 residues. The CDR3 DNA reads TGTGCCAGCAGCCCGGGACTAGCAAAGAACACTGAAGCTTTCTTT. As protein: CASSPGLAKNTEAFF.

The chain couples TRBV20-1 to TRBJ1-2; tentatively, D is TRBD1 (5 bases). Germline V CDR1 and CDR2: DFQATT, SNEGSKA (reference sequence). Trimming removed 3 bases from V and 8 bases from J, with 22 bases in between. This CDR3 is built from 15 residues. The CDR3 DNA sequence: TGCAGTGCTAGGGGCGTTTTGCCCTGGGACGGGGGCTACACCTTC. Residues: CSARGVLPWDGGYTF.

The rearrangement joins TRBV4-3 to TRBJ2-7, with D unclear. The CDR3 consists of 13 residues. Germline values: CDR1 LGHNA, CDR2 YSLEER. V was cut by 1 base and J by 3 bases, with 7 bases left in between. The CDR3 nucleotides are TGCGCCAGCAGCCAAGTAAGGGACTACGAGCAGTACTTC. Residues: CASSQVRDYEQYF.